The 10 T cell receptor beta chains presented below share a single source sample, sequenced in a study of tumor-infiltrating lymphocytes in primary liver carcinoma. The authors took blood RNA from unsorted whole blood and also extracted germline DNA. Using a constant-region primer together with ProtoScript II reverse transcriptase, TCR beta cDNA was made from about 500 ng of total RNA. Investigators got TCR beta libraries out of three nested multiplex PCR rounds, done with slightly modified ARM-PCR. TRBV1-TRBV30 forward primers paired with a C-beta reverse primer drove the first two PCR rounds, about 10 cycles each. TCRdb re-analysed the multiplex PCR reads in MiXCR, keeping a single row per CDR3 protein. The repertoire has around 170,000 distinct CDR3 sequences, about 60% of them found once; the top ten carry approximately 68%. Specimen: peripheral blood. These receptor sequences come from a man between 35 and 55 years old with primary liver carcinoma and hepatitis B virus infection.

This chain connects TRBV12-3 or TRBV12-4 to TRBJ1-4; no definite D call. The CDR3 length is 14 residues. Deletions cut 2 bases from V and 3 bases from J, with 7 bases between. As DNA, the CDR3 is TGTGCCAGCAGTTTAAATGGGCCTAATGAAAAACTGTTTTTT. It translates to CASSLNGPNEKLFF.

The rearrangement links TRBV28 to TRBJ2-1, with D possibly being TRBD2 (8 bases). The V end was cut by 6 bases, the J end by 12 bases, with 30 bases between. The germline gives CDR1 MDHEN, CDR2 SYDVKM. This CDR3 has 17 amino acids. The CDR3 bases are TGTGCCAGCAGCAGCGGGGTAGCGTCGGGAGGGGGCGATGGGCAGTTCTTC. Protein sequence: CASSSGVASGGGDGQFF. The whole variable domain, filled in from reference TRBV28 and TRBJ2-1, reads DVKVTQSSRYLVKRTGEKVFLECVQDMDHENMFWYRQDPGLGLRLIYFSYDVKMKEKGDIPEGYSVSREKKERFSLILESASTNQTSMYLCASSSGVASGGGDGQFFGPGTRLTVL.

The gene calls are TRBV29-1 and TRBJ1-5; 8 nucleotides align to TRBD1. Germline V gene data show CDR1 as SQVTM and CDR2 as ANQGSEA. After removal of 7 bases from V and 6 bases from J, the junction contained 8 bases not matched to a gene. The CDR3 is made up of 13 amino acids. The CDR3 DNA sequence: TGCAGCGACCGACAGGGGCCCGGTCAGCCCCAGCATTTT. Translated: CSDRQGPGQPQHF.

Comment on this clonotype: A read error is likely, as this CDR3 ends without the conserved phenylalanine or tryptophan. This sequence joins TRBV29-1 and TRBJ2-1; D may be TRBD2 (5 bases). The CDR3 has 13 residues. Per germline, CDR1 SQVTM and CDR2 ANQGSEA. V lost 8 bases to trimming and J lost 6 bases, with 17 bases between them. In DNA, the CDR3 is TGCAGCTTCAGTGAGGCGGGTGTCAATGAGCAGTTCTGC. Translating it yields CSFSEAGVNEQFC.

This clonotype has just a few counts. V is TRBV5-4 and J is TRBJ1-1, with unresolved D. Trimming stripped 3 bases from V and 1 base from J, with 7 bases between. This CDR3 is built from 13 residues. CDR1 SGHNT and CDR2 YYREEE come from the germline V gene (reference sequence). The CDR3 reads CASSSNWNTEAFF. CDR3 sequence (DNA): TGTGCCAGCAGCTCGAACTGGAACACTGAAGCTTTCTTT.

V is TRBV28 and J is TRBJ2-2; a possible D gene is TRBD2 (6 bases). The CDR3 extends over 14 amino acids. From germline, CDR1 is MDHEN and CDR2 SYDVKM. The V end lost 7 bases, the J end lost 6 bases, and 15 bases lay between the germline ends. The CDR3 coding sequence is TGTGCCAGCACCGGGAGTTTGAATCCCGGGGAGCTGTTTTTT. It is translated as CASTGSLNPGELFF.

Remarks on this clonotype: Germline and junction disagree at one end, which may indicate a read error. The chain couples TRBV6-2 or TRBV6-3 to TRBJ1-6; possible D gene TRBD1, 5 bases. CDR1 is MNHEY and CDR2 is SVGEGT in the germline V gene. The CDR3 consists of 12 residues. For the CDR3, the DNA is TGTGTCAGCAGTCGACAGAATTCACCCCTCCACTTT. This codes for CVSSRQNSPLHF.

Worth noting for this clonotype: Since no conserved phenylalanine or tryptophan closes the CDR3, a read error is the likely cause. The chain recombines TRBV5-8 with TRBJ2-1; D is ambiguous. Germline CDR1 and CDR2: SGHTS and YDEGEE. CDR3 length equals 11 residues. CDR3 amino acids: CACSLAYEQFL. The CDR3 DNA reads TGTGCCTGCAGCTTGGCTTATGAGCAGTTCCTC.

In this sample, this clonotype turned up a few times. With a much larger clone just one base away, this may be a read error. The CDR3 loop is CASSLTGGGTGELFF. CDR3 in DNA: TGTGCCAGCAGCCTGACAGGGGGCGGCACCGGGGAGCTGTTTTTT. This chain connects TRBV11-1 to TRBJ2-2; TRBD1 matches at 10 bases. Germline V gives CDR1 SGHAT, CDR2 FQDESV (reference sequence). Trimming took 5 bases from V and 4 from J; bases not matched to a gene: 4. This CDR3 is built from 15 residues.

CDR3 DNA: TGTGCCAGCACCCTTTACCGGGGACGCAACTACGAGCAGTACTTC. Protein: CASTLYRGRNYEQYF. This chain links TRBV11-2 with TRBJ2-7, with D perhaps assigned TRBD1 or TRBD2 (5 bases each). The CDR3 is 15 amino acids. The V and J ends lost 7 bases and 3 bases respectively, with 19 bases between them. Germline CDR1 is SGHAT and CDR2 is FQNNGV.